This T cell receptor (beta chain) was captured by sequencing in a study of cytomegalovirus exposure and HLA in healthy donors. With respect to this clone: Its antigen is currently unknown.

Only in-frame clones appear in the TCRdb table, and some are missing; sequencing was by immunoSEQ multiplex PCR. Of 150,000 to 200,000 clones detected, around four fifths appear once; the ten largest clones hold approximately 7%. Trimming cost V 5 bases and J 0 bases; bases outside gene matches: 8. There are 16 residues in the CDR3. CDR1 is SGHTA and CDR2 is FQGNSA in the germline V gene. The study's findings and limits: The listing of 150 to 200 TCR beta chains classed them as cytomegalovirus-associated. The classifier reportedly diagnosed cytomegalovirus status with high sensitivity and specificity. Rarity marked most TCR sequences, yet some public TCRs occurred in many donors.

The TCR sequence derives from a young man in good health and CMV-seropositive. This chain connects TRBV7-2 to TRBJ2-7, with 9 bases lining up with TRBD2. The sample taken for sequencing was PBMCs. CDR3 coding DNA: TGTGCCAGCAGCCTGAGGGAGACTAGCGGCTCCTACGAGCAGTACTTC. Its translation is CASSLRETSGSYEQYF.